This TCR beta chain was retrieved from a study of tumor-infiltrating lymphocytes in primary liver carcinoma. Study at large: T1-T3 N0M0 was the stage of the tumors, which were roughly 4 to 10 cm across. General study points: Paired tumor-adjacent and tumor-blood samples overlapped less than tumor region pairs did.

From 500 ng of total RNA, TCR beta-specific cDNA was reverse-transcribed using a constant-region primer. Investigators got TCR beta libraries out of three nested multiplex PCR rounds, done with slightly modified ARM-PCR. A C-beta reverse primer was combined with TRBV1-TRBV30 forward primers in the first two PCR rounds, and each round had roughly 11 cycles. TCRdb re-analysed the multiplex PCR reads in MiXCR, keeping a single row per CDR3 protein. The sample includes some 180,000 distinct CDR3 sequences, about 85% of them seen just once. As for this clonotype: Its antigen is as yet unknown.

V was shortened by 8 bases and J by 12 bases, with 22 bases between the two germline ends. This CDR3 region has 13 residues. Germline values: CDR1 SEHNR, CDR2 FQNEAQ (reference sequence). Taking about 20-31 mg of unsorted bulk tissue, the authors co-extracted RNA and DNA. Every tumor contributed samples taken at five separate regions. Tumor samples uniformly had over 85% viable tumor cells. Sequencing input: tumor tissue from primary liver carcinoma. The rearrangement links TRBV7-9 to TRBJ1-1, with a weak D call TRBD1 (5 bases). The receptor was isolated from a man aged 35-49 years with primary liver carcinoma and hepatitis B virus infection. This CDR3 reads CASSDSFNTESFF. DNA of the CDR3: TGTGCCAGCTCAGACAGCTTCAACACTGAGTCTTTCTTT.